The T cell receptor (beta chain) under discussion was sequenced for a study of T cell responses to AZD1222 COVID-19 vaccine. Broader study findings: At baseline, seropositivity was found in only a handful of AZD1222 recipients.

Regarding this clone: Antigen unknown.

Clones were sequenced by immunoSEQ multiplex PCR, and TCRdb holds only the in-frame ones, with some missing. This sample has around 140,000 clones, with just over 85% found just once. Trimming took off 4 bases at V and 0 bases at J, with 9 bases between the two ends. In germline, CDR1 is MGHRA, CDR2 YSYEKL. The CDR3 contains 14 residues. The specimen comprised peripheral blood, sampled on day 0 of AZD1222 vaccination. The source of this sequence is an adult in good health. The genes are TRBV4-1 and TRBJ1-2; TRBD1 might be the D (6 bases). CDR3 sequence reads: CASSPTGTNYGYTF. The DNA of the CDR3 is TGCGCCAGCAGCCCGACAGGAACTAACTATGGCTACACCTTC.